Each of the 18 T cell receptor beta chains below was sequenced from the same sample in a study of blood T cell repertoires in COVID-19. Sequenced by immunoSEQ multiplex PCR; TCRdb stores in-frame clones only, minus some. The data show under 200,000 clones, with around 82% seen just once and 4% to 6.5% held by the top ten. Sequenced input: PBMCs or T cells enriched from blood (not recorded which). The receptors stem from a woman aged 60-70 years with acute COVID-19.

The chain joins TRBV24-1 to TRBJ2-1; the D gene is possibly TRBD2 (5 bases). The CDR3 extends over 12 amino acids. CDR1 and CDR2 (germline): KGHDR, SFDVKD. The V end lost 6 bases, the J end lost 12 bases, and 14 bases lay between the germline ends. This chain's CDR3 is CATSSTRAGQFF. The CDR3 nucleotides are TGTGCCACCAGTTCGACAAGGGCGGGGCAGTTCTTC.

The V and J genes are TRBV5-1 and TRBJ2-1; 10 positions match TRBD2. Trimming cost V 1 base and J 4 bases; bases outside gene matches: 8. The CDR3 consists of 17 residues. CDR1 is SGHRS, CDR2 YFSETQ, per germline. The CDR3 bases are TGCGCCAGCAGCTTGTCTTTGAGCGGGGGGGCTTACAATGAGCAGTTCTTC. Protein product: CASSLSLSGGAYNEQFF.

The rearrangement links TRBV27 to TRBJ2-6, with a weak D call TRBD1 (5 bases). The CDR3 totals 17 residues. The V gene lost 6 bases and the J gene lost 2 bases, with 17 bases spanning the gap. Per germline, CDR1 MNHEY and CDR2 SMNVEV (reference sequence). CDR3 sequence reads: CASSLHYRTTGANVLTF. In DNA form, the CDR3 reads TGTGCCAGCAGCCTACACTATCGGACAACTGGGGCCAACGTCCTGACTTTC.

This chain connects TRBV19 to TRBJ2-2, with 11 positions matching TRBD1. Per the germline V gene, CDR1 is LNHDA and CDR2 is SQIVND (reference sequence). V lost 5 bases to trimming and J lost 5 bases; unmatched junction nucleotides: 10. The CDR3 length is 17 residues. The CDR3 protein is CASSVAPGQGVTGELFF. The CDR3 nucleotides read TGTGCCAGTAGTGTCGCTCCGGGACAGGGGGTGACCGGGGAGCTGTTTTTT.

The rearrangement joins TRBV4-2 to TRBJ1-1; D gene ambiguous. Looked up from germline, CDR1 is LGHNA and CDR2 is YNFKEQ. V shed 1 base and J shed 8 bases, with 8 bases lying between them. The length of the CDR3 is 12 residues. In nucleotides, the CDR3 is TGTGCCAGCAGCCAAGCTACGGGGGAAGCTTTCTTT. Translated: CASSQATGEAFF.

The J gene is TRBJ2-1, the V gene TRBV5-8; 11 bases are shared with TRBD2. V gave up 4 bases and J gave up 2 bases; unmatched junction bases: 5. Germline V gene sequence: CDR1 SGHTS, CDR2 YDEGEE. The CDR3 has 16 amino acids. The CDR3 DNA follows: TGTGCCAGCAGCCGGGGGACTAGCGGTACCTACAATGAGCAGTTCTTC. Its translation is CASSRGTSGTYNEQFF.

The chain combines TRBV19 with TRBJ1-1; D remains unclear. The V end was cut by 4 bases, the J end by 1 base, with 16 bases between. Germline V gives CDR1 LNHDA, CDR2 SQIVND (reference sequence). CDR3 length: 16 amino acids. The DNA for the CDR3 is TGTGCCAGTAGTACTGGGTCACAGAGACGGAACACTGAAGCTTTCTTT. This gives the protein CASSTGSQRRNTEAFF.

J is TRBJ1-2 and V is TRBV12-3 or TRBV12-4, with D uncertain. This CDR3 has 13 amino acids. The V end was cut by 4 bases, the J end by 0 bases, with 6 bases between. CDR3 in amino acids: CASSSSANYGYTF. The CDR3 nucleotides are TGTGCCAGCAGTTCGAGCGCTAACTATGGCTACACCTTC.

The V call is TRBV7-2, the J call TRBJ1-6, with D perhaps TRBD1 (5 bases). The CDR3 sequence is 16 residues long. The germline V gene has CDR1 SGHTA and CDR2 FQGNSA. V was shortened by 1 base and J by 10 bases, with 17 bases between the two germline ends. CDR3 nucleotide sequence: TGTGCCAGCAGCTTAGGTTTCAGGGTAGACGGATCACCCCTCCACTTT. Protein product: CASSLGFRVDGSPLHF.

This chain uses TRBV11-2 with TRBJ1-1, with no clear D. CDR1 is SGHAT and CDR2 is FQNNGV in the germline V gene. This CDR3 is built from 12 residues. Trimming took off 1 base at V and 10 bases at J, with 10 bases between the two ends. The CDR3 sequence is CASSLAEGGAFF. In DNA, the CDR3 is TGTGCCAGCAGCTTAGCCGAGGGTGGAGCTTTCTTT.

The chain employs TRBV30 and TRBJ2-5, with D possibly TRBD2 on 6 matching bases. Trimming left V 8 bases short and J 4 bases short, with 11 bases between. Germline V lookup: CDR1 GTSNPN, CDR2 SVGIG (reference sequence). This CDR3 spans 11 amino acids. As DNA, the CDR3 is TGTGCCCTACCCGGGGGAGAGACCCAGTACTTC. Its protein is CALPGGETQYF.

This clone was found once. J is TRBJ2-3 and V is TRBV10-1; unclear D gene. This CDR3 is built from 13 residues. Trimming cost V 8 bases and J 5 bases, with 14 bases left between them. Per germline, CDR1 WNHNN and CDR2 SYGVQD (reference sequence). CDR3 region: CASSAGLLDTQYF. CDR3 DNA: TGCGCCAGCTCTGCCGGGTTACTAGATACGCAGTATTTT.

In its sample, this clone was seen many times. V and J are TRBV7-9 and TRBJ2-1; 9 positions match TRBD1. Germline V lookup: CDR1 SEHNR, CDR2 FQNEAQ (reference sequence). The CDR3 spans 15 residues. Trimming cost V 5 bases and J 6 bases; bases outside gene matches: 8. The CDR3 region has the DNA TGTGCCAGCAGCGTTTGGGACAGGGAGATCAATGAGCAGTTCTTC. This sequence encodes CASSVWDREINEQFF.

This clone was counted once. V usage is TRBV7-9 and J usage is TRBJ2-5; 7 bases line up with TRBD2. Germline CDR1 SEHNR, CDR2 FQNEAQ (reference sequence). V shed 5 bases and J 5 bases; nucleotides not matched to a gene: 11. The CDR3 covers 15 residues. The CDR3 loop is CASSPRLAEEETQYF. The CDR3 DNA sequence: TGTGCCAGCAGCCCCAGACTAGCCGAGGAGGAGACCCAGTACTTC.

The chain uses TRBV20-1 and TRBJ2-3; 9 bases are a match to TRBD2. CDR3 length equals 17 residues. V trimming: 3 bases; J trimming: 2 bases; junction bases outside the gene matches: 12. CDR1 and CDR2 (germline): DFQATT, SNEGSKA (reference sequence). CDR3 residues: CSASLGGRAQFTDTQYF. DNA of the CDR3: TGCAGTGCTAGTCTTGGCGGGAGGGCCCAATTCACAGATACGCAGTATTTT.

The chain recombines TRBV19 with TRBJ1-4; TRBD1 matches 9 bases. The CDR3 is 15 amino acids. CDR1 LNHDA and CDR2 SQIVND come from the germline V gene (reference sequence). The trim removed 4 bases at V and 8 bases at J, leaving 8 bases unmatched. The CDR3 coding sequence is TGTGCCAGTAGTAGAAGGACAGGGGAAGACGAAAAACTGTTTTTT. Residues: CASSRRTGEDEKLFF. Using reference TRBV19 and TRBJ1-4 for the parts outside the CDR3, the full variable domain is DGGITQSPKYLFRKEGQNVTLSCEQNLNHDAMYWYRQDPGQGLRLIYYSQIVNDFQKGDIAEGYSVSREKKESFPLTVTSAQKNPTAFYLCASSRRTGEDEKLFFGSGTQLSVL.

The chain couples TRBV5-1 to TRBJ1-2; 9 bases agree with TRBD1. J gave up 8 bases and V 0 bases, and 8 bases lay outside the gene matches. CDR3 length equals 15 residues. The germline gives CDR1 SGHRS, CDR2 YFSETQ. The CDR3 nucleotides are TGCGCCAGCAGCTTGGGGGACAGGGTGCGAGAAGGCTACACCTTC. Its protein product is CASSLGDRVREGYTF. Full variable domain (missing parts from reference TRBV5-1 and TRBJ1-2): KAGVTQTPRYLIKTRGQQVTLSCSPISGHRSVSWYQQTPGQGLQFLFEYFSETQRNKGNFPGRFSGRQFSNSRSEMNVSTLELGDSALYLCASSLGDRVREGYTFGSGTRLTVV.

V usage is TRBV7-2 and J usage is TRBJ2-1, with 10 bases aligning to TRBD2. Germline-derived CDR1 and CDR2 are SGHTA and FQGNSA. V gave up 5 bases and J gave up 6 bases; unmatched junction bases: 10. The CDR3 is made up of 16 amino acids. The CDR3 sequence: CASSTPRTSGFNEQFF. Written as DNA, the CDR3 is TGTGCCAGCAGCACCCCCCGGACTAGCGGCTTCAATGAGCAGTTCTTC.